Each of the 24 T cell receptor beta chains below was sequenced from the same sample in a study of T cells in Graves' hyperthyroidism and ophthalmopathy. The source material, RNA transcripts, was used to amplify TCR beta CDR3 regions. HTBI primers were the set used in a first-round RT-PCR of the TCR CDR3. TCRdb itself ran the multiplex PCR reads through MiXCR, one entry per CDR3 protein. The table shows 400,000 to 550,000 distinct CDR3 sequences, with around a quarter occurring only once. The sequencing sample was made of blood. These receptors were obtained from a woman aged 30 to 39 with Graves' ophthalmopathy.

This clonotype was recorded many times. The chain is built from TRBV15 and TRBJ1-2, with D tentatively TRBD1 (5 bases). Per germline, CDR1 LNHNV and CDR2 YYDKDF (reference sequence). The CDR3 length is 16 residues. V was clipped by 1 base and J by 4 bases, with 16 bases between them. The DNA of the CDR3 is TGTGCCACCAGCAGAGCCGGGACGGCCAGTGGCTATGGCTACACCTTC. Protein product: CATSRAGTASGYGYTF.

This clonotype was detected ten times or more. CDR3 sequence reads: CASSSGSADEAFF. The CDR3 DNA sequence: TGTGCCAGTAGTAGCGGCAGTGCGGATGAAGCTTTCTTT. The V call is TRBV19, the J call TRBJ1-1; D is undetermined. The CDR3 runs 13 residues. The germline V gene encodes CDR1 LNHDA and CDR2 SQIVND (reference sequence). V was shortened by 4 bases and J by 7 bases, with 13 bases between the two germline ends.

The chain recombines TRBV5-1 with TRBJ2-7; TRBD2 matches at 12 bases. The germline V gene encodes CDR1 SGHRS and CDR2 YFSETQ. CDR3 length: 16 amino acids. Losses at the gene ends were 4 bases for V and 1 base for J; bases not matched to a gene: 6. The CDR3 nucleotides are TGCGCCAGCAGCAGAGTGACTAGCGGGGGTTCCTACGAGCAGTACTTC. As protein: CASSRVTSGGSYEQYF.

This clonotype was observed a few times. The chain employs TRBV4-1 and TRBJ2-4; no firm D call. Trimming removed 0 bases from V and 0 bases from J, with 9 bases in between. Germline CDR1 MGHRA, CDR2 YSYEKL. The CDR3 spans 16 residues. The CDR3, as DNA: TGCGCCAGCAGCCAAGATGGCATAATAGCCAAAAACATTCAGTACTTC. Its translation is CASSQDGIIAKNIQYF.

This clonotype occurred many times. The rearrangement joins TRBV30 to TRBJ2-5; 7 bases are shared with TRBD2. Germline V gene data show CDR1 as GTSNPN and CDR2 as SVGIG (reference sequence). This CDR3 is built from 16 residues. V trimming: 5 bases; J trimming: 2 bases; junction bases outside the gene matches: 14. This CDR3 is CAWGLGLERWQETQYF. The CDR3 DNA follows: TGTGCCTGGGGACTAGGGCTTGAGAGGTGGCAAGAGACCCAGTACTTC.

This clonotype was counted at least ten times. CDR3 in DNA: TGTGCCAGCAGCAGGGGTGGGAGTGAGAATCAGCCCCAGCATTTT. It encodes CASSRGGSENQPQHF. The V gene is TRBV2, the J gene TRBJ1-5; D might be TRBD1 (6 bases). Germline CDR1 is SNHLY and CDR2 is FYNNEI. This CDR3 is 15 amino acids long. V gave up 6 bases and J gave up 4 bases, with 16 bases separating them.

The gene calls are TRBV12-3 or TRBV12-4 and TRBJ2-5; 11 positions agree with TRBD2. V shed 6 bases, J shed 0 bases, and the junction held 18 bases outside the gene matches. This CDR3 comprises 20 residues. CDR3 protein: CASSHLDPGLADPYQETQYF. The CDR3 region has the DNA TGTGCCAGCAGCCACCTAGATCCGGGACTAGCGGACCCGTACCAAGAGACCCAGTACTTC.

Worth noting for this clonotype: One base away lies a much larger clone, so this may be a sequencing read error. The rearrangement links TRBV5-1 to TRBJ2-2; D is uncertain. The CDR3 runs to 14 residues. V lost 0 bases and J lost 1, with 4 bases in between. Per the germline V gene, CDR1 is SGHRS and CDR2 is YFSETQ. The CDR3 protein is CASSLERNTGELFF. CDR3 nucleotides: TGCGCCAGCAGCTTGGAGCGGAACACCGGGGAGCTGTTTTTT.

In its sample, this clonotype was seen a few times. One junction end disagrees with the germline gene, perhaps due to a read error. The chain employs TRBV11-2 and TRBJ2-4; D is unresolved. There are 16 residues in the CDR3. Germline loops: CDR1 SGHAT, CDR2 FQNNGV. As DNA, the CDR3 is TGTGCCAGCAGCTTAGGATCTTACGTAGCCAAAAACATTAAGTACTTC. Its translation is CASSLGSYVAKNIKYF.

This clonotype has a count of ten or more. The chain is built from TRBV20-1 and TRBJ1-2, with D perhaps matching TRBD1 (6 bases). Germline CDR1 and CDR2: DFQATT and SNEGSKA (reference sequence). Trimming stripped 6 bases from V and 4 bases from J, with 15 bases between. CDR3 length equals 13 residues. As DNA, the CDR3 is TGCAGTGCCAAGACAGGTCAAGGCTATGGCTACACCTTC. This sequence encodes CSAKTGQGYGYTF.

The rearrangement uses TRBV12-3 or TRBV12-4 and TRBJ1-5, with D possibly matching TRBD1 (6 bases). CDR3 length: 15 amino acids. The V and J ends lost 6 bases and 4 bases respectively, with 16 bases between them. This chain's CDR3 is CASSVENRVNQPQHF. The CDR3 coding sequence is TGTGCCAGCAGCGTCGAGAACAGGGTTAATCAGCCCCAGCATTTT.

This clonotype was recorded at least ten times. The gene calls are TRBV15 and TRBJ2-7; TRBD1 might be the D (5 bases). Trimming cost V 5 bases and J 4 bases, with 12 bases left between them. The CDR3 spans 13 residues. Germline values: CDR1 LNHNV, CDR2 YYDKDF (reference sequence). The CDR3 loop reads CATSLSDRYEQYF. CDR3 coding DNA: TGTGCCACCAGCCTCTCCGACAGATACGAGCAGTACTTC.

Concerning this clonotype: A read error may produce the germline difference seen at one junction end. The chain is built from TRBV28 and TRBJ2-4, with D perhaps TRBD2 (6 bases). This CDR3 is 16 amino acids long. In germline, CDR1 is MDHEN, CDR2 SYDVKM. Here the CDR3 reads CASGPGGTKLKNIKYF. The DNA for the CDR3 is TGTGCCAGCGGCCCTGGGGGGACCAAACTCAAAAACATTAAGTACTTC. Complete variable domain (other parts from reference TRBV28 and TRBJ2-4): DVKVTQSSRYLVKRTGEKVFLECVQDMDHENMFWYRQDPGLGLRLIYFSYDVKMKEKGDIPEGYSVSREKKERFSLILESASTNQTSMYLCASGPGGTKLKNIKYFGAGTRLSVL.

In its sample, this clonotype was seen a few times. This chain joins TRBV19 and TRBJ2-7, with 10 nucleotides matching TRBD2. The ends lost 10 bases at V and 1 base at J; junction bases unmatched: 13. This CDR3 contains 16 residues. Looked up from germline, CDR1 is LNHDA and CDR2 is SQIVND (reference sequence). The CDR3 region is CATGASGSSVSYEQYF. The CDR3 nucleotides are TGTGCCACTGGGGCTAGCGGGAGTTCGGTATCCTACGAGCAGTACTTC.

This clonotype was picked up many times. The J gene is TRBJ1-1, the V gene TRBV6-2 or TRBV6-3, with D tentatively TRBD1 (5 bases). V was cut by 5 bases and J by 3 bases, with 16 bases left in between. The CDR3 consists of 15 residues. Germline CDR1 and CDR2: MNHEY and SVGEGT. CDR3: CASSNPAQGDTEAFF. The CDR3 DNA sequence: TGTGCCAGCAGTAACCCGGCGCAAGGGGACACTGAAGCTTTCTTT.

This clonotype has ten or more counts. This chain uses TRBV10-3 with TRBJ2-5; tentatively, D is TRBD1 (5 bases). This CDR3 spans 13 amino acids. Between the trimmed V and J ends, which lost 6 bases and 2 bases, there was a span of 10 bases. The germline gives CDR1 ENHRY, CDR2 SYGVKD. CDR3 DNA: TGTGCCATCAGGCGGACATTACAAGAGACCCAGTACTTC. It yields the protein CAIRRTLQETQYF.

The CDR3 bases are TGTGCCAGCTCACCGGAAGCCGTTAAGGTCTTTTCCTACGAGCAGTACTTC. This translates into CASSPEAVKVFSYEQYF. The V call is TRBV18, the J call TRBJ2-7; D unclear. There are 17 residues in the CDR3. V lost 3 bases to trimming and J lost 1 base, with 19 bases between them. Germline CDR1 reads KGHSH; CDR2 reads LQKENI.

This clonotype was recorded many times. The chain is built from TRBV27 and TRBJ1-3; no reliable D call. Germline loops: CDR1 MNHEY, CDR2 SMNVEV (reference sequence). Trimming shortened V by 4 bases and J by 0 bases, and 10 bases separated the two germline ends. The CDR3 has 15 amino acids. CDR3 in amino acids: CASSSGHRSGNTIYF. CDR3 nucleotide sequence: TGTGCCAGCAGTTCCGGGCACCGCTCTGGAAACACCATATATTTT.

The chain joins TRBV11-2 to TRBJ1-2; D gene unclear. The germline V and J ends were trimmed by 3 bases and 6 bases, with 11 bases remaining between them. This CDR3 is 13 amino acids long. Germline-derived CDR1 and CDR2 are SGHAT and FQNNGV. CDR3: CASSLRWRDGYTF. The CDR3 nucleotides are TGTGCCAGCAGCTTGAGGTGGAGAGATGGCTACACCTTC.

V gene TRBV29-1 combines with J gene TRBJ1-1; D remains ambiguous. The V gene's germline CDR1 is SQVTM and CDR2 ANQGSEA. The CDR3 contains 10 residues. V lost 7 bases, J lost 11 bases, and 14 bases lay in between. The DNA for the CDR3 is TGCAGCGCGCTGTTGGCTCAGGCTTTCTTT. It translates to CSALLAQAFF. Complete variable domain (other parts from reference TRBV29-1 and TRBJ1-1): SAVISQKPSRDICQRGTSLTIQCQVDSQVTMMFWYRQQPGQSLTLIATANQGSEATYESGFVIDKFPISRPNLTFSTLTVSNMSPEDSSIYLCSALLAQAFFGQGTRLTVV.

The sample holds many counts of this clonotype. A read error may produce the germline difference seen at one junction end. This chain links TRBV7-2 with TRBJ2-4; no definite D call. The CDR3 spans 17 residues. Germline CDR1 reads SGHTA; CDR2 reads FQGNSA. The CDR3 DNA follows: TGTGCCAGCAGCCCCCAACTCCCAGACGGAGCCAAAAACATTAAGTACTTC. Protein product: CASSPQLPDGAKNIKYF.

V and J are TRBV28 and TRBJ2-7; no definite D call. Per the germline V gene, CDR1 is MDHEN and CDR2 is SYDVKM. V lost 6 bases to trimming and J lost 3 bases, with 9 bases between them. The CDR3 spans 12 residues. In DNA form, the CDR3 reads TGTGCCAGCAGGGATCTGAACTACGAGCAGTACTTC. Residues: CASRDLNYEQYF.

The chain has TRBV6-4 and TRBJ1-6, with 8 bases identical to TRBD1. V shed 5 bases, J shed 1 base, and the junction held 7 bases outside the gene matches. Germline assignment: CDR1 MRHNA and CDR2 SNTAGT. This CDR3 is built from 17 residues. Here the CDR3 reads CASSRQGFGSYNSPLHF. CDR3 sequence (DNA): TGTGCCAGCAGTAGACAGGGGTTTGGATCCTATAATTCACCCCTCCACTTT.

This clonotype has ten or more counts. This sequence joins TRBV20-1 and TRBJ2-4; TRBD2 aligns across 11 bases. CDR3 length equals 15 residues. The germline V gene has CDR1 DFQATT and CDR2 SNEGSKA (reference sequence). V gave up 6 bases and J gave up 0 bases; unmatched junction bases: 4. CDR3 in amino acids: CSASSGREAKNIQYF. In DNA, the CDR3 is TGCAGTGCGAGTAGCGGGAGGGAAGCCAAAAACATTCAGTACTTC.